This T cell receptor beta chain was documented in a study of tumor and adjacent non-tumor tissue in lung cancer (dated by TCRdb to about 2018). In terms of the full investigation: Patients with adenocarcinoma (about twelve), squamous cell carcinoma (2) and small cell lung cancer (1) were included in the cohort. Among the approximately 15 patients, ages ranged from about 31 to 85 years, around 10 were men and 5 were women, and disease was TNM stage I to III. A total of approximately 130,000,000 productive TCRbeta reads were generated by sequencing, corresponding to an average of approximately 4.5 million reads per sample. The study compared bulk TCRbeta repertoires between lung tumor tissue and matched distant non-tumor lung tissue from over twelve lung cancer patients. Around 30 paired specimens, one tumor and one normal lung sample per patient, were profiled by TCRbeta CDR3 sequencing. Broad study findings and their caveats: TCR diversity was significantly higher in younger patients, and greater tumor TCR diversity was associated with shorter overall survival and shorter disease-free survival. The top 100 clones accounted for a significantly larger cumulative portion of the repertoire in normal lung than in tumor tissue. Significantly higher TCR diversity (inverse Simpson) was observed in tumor tissue than in normal lung tissue (431.37 vs 166.20, P = 0.0075, Mann-Whitney U test). Peripheral blood was not sequenced, so blood TCRbeta repertoires in these lung cancer patients were not examined. Neither the sequencing platform nor unique molecular identifiers are named or mentioned anywhere in the methods. With only approximately 15 patients in the cohort, the authors noted that larger samples and more detailed clinical data are needed.

This clonotype was counted many times. It lacks a known antigen. No base quality values were provided; no much bigger clone lies one nucleotide off. The CDR3 contains 14 residues, cysteine and phenylalanine counted. Only the CDR3 part of the read is kept: 42 bases, read in frame from the first base. The junction shows trimming of 5 bases on V and 1 base on J, plus 6 bases between the germline ends. Library preparation employed multiplex PCR. Sequencing was performed on an Illumina HiSeq 2500. TCRbeta libraries were constructed through three rounds of nested PCR with primers (Table S4) according to protocols adapted from ARM-PCR. Before sequencing, PCR products in the 200-500 bp range were cut out of the gel and cleaned up using the QIAquick gel extraction kit. Regarding the original processing steps: Reads were cleaned with Trimmomatic, merged with FLASH into complete CDR3 sequences, and assigned to V(D)J germline segments with MiTCR. Clonal diversity was computed as the inverse Simpson's index with VDJtools. In-frame sequences lacking a premature stop codon were counted as productive reads. TCRdb redid the processing of the public reads, applying fastp at Q25 and MiXCR, and retained in-frame beta chains. Each CDR3 protein gets just one entry, which takes the most common genes and DNA from the rows behind it. TCRdb's processing, not the authors', yielded these V and J calls. The sample has approximately 70,000 distinct CDR3 sequences on record, about three quarters of them singletons. The leading ten clones occupy about 30% of the sample.

RNA was extracted from bulk unsorted tissue and checked for quality with a NanoDrop ND-1000 and an Agilent 2100. All donors had newly diagnosed lung cancer, had not received prior chemotherapy, and were admitted for thoracic surgery in China between August and November 2014. The study excluded patients who had received radiotherapy or chemotherapy before or who had another cancer at the same time. Pieces of surgical tissue measuring about 1-2.2 cm3 were kept in RNAlater solution and stored at -80 degrees C until use. The rearranged segments are TRBV12-3 or TRBV12-4 and TRBJ1-6; the D gene cannot be named for sure. Material: lung tumor tissue. This TCR was sampled from a man aged 55 to 69 with non-small cell lung cancer. The DNA reads as follows: TGTGCCAGCAGTGCGGGATCCTATAATTCACCCCTCCACTTT. Its product reads: CASSAGSYNSPLHF.